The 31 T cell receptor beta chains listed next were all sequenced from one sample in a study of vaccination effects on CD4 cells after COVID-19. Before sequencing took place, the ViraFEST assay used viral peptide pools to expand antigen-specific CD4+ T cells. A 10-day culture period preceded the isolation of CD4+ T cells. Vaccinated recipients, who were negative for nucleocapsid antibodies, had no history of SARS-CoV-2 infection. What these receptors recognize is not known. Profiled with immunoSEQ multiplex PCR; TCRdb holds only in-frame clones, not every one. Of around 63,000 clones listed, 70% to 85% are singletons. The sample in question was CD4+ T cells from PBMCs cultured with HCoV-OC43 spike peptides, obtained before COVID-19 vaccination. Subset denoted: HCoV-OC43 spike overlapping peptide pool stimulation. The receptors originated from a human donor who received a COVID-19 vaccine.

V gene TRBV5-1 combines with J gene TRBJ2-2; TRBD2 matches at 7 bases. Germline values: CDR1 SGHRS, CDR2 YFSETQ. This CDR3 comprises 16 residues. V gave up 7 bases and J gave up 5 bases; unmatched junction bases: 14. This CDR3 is CASRVAGLGRTGELFF. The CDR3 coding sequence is TGCGCCAGCCGGGTTGCAGGACTAGGTCGTACCGGGGAGCTGTTTTTT.

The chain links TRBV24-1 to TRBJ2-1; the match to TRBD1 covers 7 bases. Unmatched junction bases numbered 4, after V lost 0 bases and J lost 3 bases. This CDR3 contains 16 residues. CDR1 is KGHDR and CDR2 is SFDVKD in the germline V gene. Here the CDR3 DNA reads TGTGCCACCAGTGATTTGCGGGCAGGGGGCTACAATGAGCAGTTCTTC. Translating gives CATSDLRAGGYNEQFF.

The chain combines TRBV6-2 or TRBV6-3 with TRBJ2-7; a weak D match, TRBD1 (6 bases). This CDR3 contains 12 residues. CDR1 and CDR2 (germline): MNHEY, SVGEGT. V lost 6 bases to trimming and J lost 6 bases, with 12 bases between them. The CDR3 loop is CASSEQGTEQYV. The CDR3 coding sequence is TGTGCCAGCAGCGAACAGGGAACCGAGCAGTACGTC.

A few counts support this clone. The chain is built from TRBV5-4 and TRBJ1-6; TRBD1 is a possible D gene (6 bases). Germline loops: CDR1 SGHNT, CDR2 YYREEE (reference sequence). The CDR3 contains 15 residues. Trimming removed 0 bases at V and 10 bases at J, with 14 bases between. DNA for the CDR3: TGTGCCAGCAGCTTGGATGGCAGGGGAAGGTCACCCCTCCACTTT. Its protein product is CASSLDGRGRSPLHF.

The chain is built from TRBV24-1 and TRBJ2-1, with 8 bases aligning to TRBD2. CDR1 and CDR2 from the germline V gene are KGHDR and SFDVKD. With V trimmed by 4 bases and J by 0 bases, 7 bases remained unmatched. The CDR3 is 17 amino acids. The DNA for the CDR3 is TGTGCCACCAGTGACCAGCGGGGGAGAAGCTCCTACAATGAGCAGTTCTTC. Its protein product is CATSDQRGRSSYNEQFF.

The CDR3 DNA reads as TGCGCCAGCAGCCAAGGGACAGACACCGGGGAGCTGTTTTTT. Translating it yields CASSQGTDTGELFF. This chain links TRBV5-1 with TRBJ2-2, with 7 bases matching TRBD1. V lost 4 bases, J lost 3 bases, and 3 bases stayed unmatched. The length of the CDR3 is 14 residues. Per germline, CDR1 SGHRS and CDR2 YFSETQ.

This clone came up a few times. The CDR3 region has the DNA TGTGCCAGCAGTTCGAGGATTACAGGGTCCGGAAACACCATATATTTT. It codes for CASSSRITGSGNTIYF. The genes are TRBV6-5 and TRBJ1-3; possible D gene TRBD1, 6 bases. The V and J ends lost 4 bases and 4 bases respectively, with 17 bases between them. CDR3 length equals 16 residues. CDR1 and CDR2 (germline): MNHEY, SVGAGI.

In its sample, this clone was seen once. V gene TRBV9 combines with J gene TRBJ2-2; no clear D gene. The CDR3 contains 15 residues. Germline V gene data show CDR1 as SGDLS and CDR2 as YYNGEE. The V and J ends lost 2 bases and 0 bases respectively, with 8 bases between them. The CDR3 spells CASSVLGSNTGELFF. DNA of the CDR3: TGTGCCAGCAGCGTGCTAGGCTCGAACACCGGGGAGCTGTTTTTT.

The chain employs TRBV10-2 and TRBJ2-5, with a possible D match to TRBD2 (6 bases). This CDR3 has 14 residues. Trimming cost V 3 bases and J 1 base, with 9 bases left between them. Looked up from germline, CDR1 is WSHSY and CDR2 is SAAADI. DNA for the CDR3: TGCGCCAGCAGTGACCGGGGGACCCAAGAGACCCAGTACTTC. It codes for CASSDRGTQETQYF.

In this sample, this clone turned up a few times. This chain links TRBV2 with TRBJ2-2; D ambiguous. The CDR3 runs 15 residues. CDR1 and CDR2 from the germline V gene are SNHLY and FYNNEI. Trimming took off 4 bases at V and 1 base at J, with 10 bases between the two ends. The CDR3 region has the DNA TGTGCCAGCAGTGTCAATTCCATGAACACCGGGGAGCTGTTTTTT. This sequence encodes CASSVNSMNTGELFF.

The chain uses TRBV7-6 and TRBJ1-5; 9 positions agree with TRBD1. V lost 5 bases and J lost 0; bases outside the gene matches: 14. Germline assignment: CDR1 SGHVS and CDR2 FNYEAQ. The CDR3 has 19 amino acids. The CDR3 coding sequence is TGTGCCAGCAGCCAGGGGCCCGGGACAGGGCTTTATAGCAATCAGCCCCAGCATTTT. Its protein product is CASSQGPGTGLYSNQPQHF.

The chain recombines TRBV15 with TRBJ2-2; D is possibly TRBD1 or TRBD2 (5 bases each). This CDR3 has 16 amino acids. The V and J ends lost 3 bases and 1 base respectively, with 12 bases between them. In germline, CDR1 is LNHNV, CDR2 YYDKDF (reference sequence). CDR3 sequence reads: CATSSLGVGNTGELFF. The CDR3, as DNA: TGTGCCACCAGCAGCTTGGGGGTCGGGAACACCGGGGAGCTGTTTTTT. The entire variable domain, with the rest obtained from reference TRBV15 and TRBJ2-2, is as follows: DAMVIQNPRYQVTQFGKPVTLSCSQTLNHNVMYWYQQKSSQAPKLLFHYYDKDFNNEADTPDNFQSRRPNTSFCFLDIRSPGLGDTAMYLCATSSLGVGNTGELFFGEGSRLTVL.

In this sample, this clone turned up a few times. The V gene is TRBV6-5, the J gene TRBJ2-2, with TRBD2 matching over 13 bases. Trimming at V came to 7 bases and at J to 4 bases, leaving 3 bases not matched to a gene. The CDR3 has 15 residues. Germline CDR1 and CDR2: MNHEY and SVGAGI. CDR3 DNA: TGTGCCAGCAAGACTAGCGGGGGGTTCACCGGGGAGCTGTTTTTT. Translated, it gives CASKTSGGFTGELFF.

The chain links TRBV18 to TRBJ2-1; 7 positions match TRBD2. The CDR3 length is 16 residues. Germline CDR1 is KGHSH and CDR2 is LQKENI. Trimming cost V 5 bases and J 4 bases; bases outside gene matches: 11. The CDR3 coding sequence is TGTGCCAGCTCATCCCTCGCCAGCGGGGATTACAATGAGCAGTTCTTC. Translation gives CASSSLASGDYNEQFF.

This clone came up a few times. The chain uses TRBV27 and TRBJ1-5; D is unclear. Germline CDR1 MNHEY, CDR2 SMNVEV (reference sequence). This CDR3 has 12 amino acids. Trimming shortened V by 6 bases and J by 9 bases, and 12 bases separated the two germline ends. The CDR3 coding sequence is TGTGCCAGCAGCCTGAGGGTTGCGCCCCAGCATTTT. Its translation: CASSLRVAPQHF.

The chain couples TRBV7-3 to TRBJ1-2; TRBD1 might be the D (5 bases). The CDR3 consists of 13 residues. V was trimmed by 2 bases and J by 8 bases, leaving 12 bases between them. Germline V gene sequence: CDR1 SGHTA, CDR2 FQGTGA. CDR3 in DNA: TGTGCCAGCAGCTTAGGGGCAGGGACGGGCTACACCTTC. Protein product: CASSLGAGTGYTF. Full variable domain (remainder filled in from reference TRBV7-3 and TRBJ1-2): GAGVSQTPSNKVTEKGKYVELRCDPISGHTALYWYRQSLGQGPEFLIYFQGTGAADDSGLPNDRFFAVRPEGSVSTLKIQRTERGDSAVYLCASSLGAGTGYTFGSGTRLTVV.

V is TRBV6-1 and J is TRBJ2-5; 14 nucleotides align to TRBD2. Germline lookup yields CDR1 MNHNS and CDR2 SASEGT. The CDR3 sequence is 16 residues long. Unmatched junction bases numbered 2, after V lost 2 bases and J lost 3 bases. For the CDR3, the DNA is TGTGCCAGCAGTGAATGGGGACTAGCGGGGGAAGAGACCCAGTACTTC. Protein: CASSEWGLAGEETQYF.

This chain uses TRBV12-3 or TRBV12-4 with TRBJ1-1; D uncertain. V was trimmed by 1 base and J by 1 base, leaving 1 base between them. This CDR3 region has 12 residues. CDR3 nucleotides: TGTGCCAGCAGTTTAGGGAACACTGAAGCTTTCTTT. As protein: CASSLGNTEAFF.

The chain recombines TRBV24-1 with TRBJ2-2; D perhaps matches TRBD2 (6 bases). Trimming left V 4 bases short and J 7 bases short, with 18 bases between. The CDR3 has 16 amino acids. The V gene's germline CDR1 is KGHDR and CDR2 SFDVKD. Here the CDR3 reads CATSDPGGEAGGELFF. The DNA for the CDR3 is TGTGCCACCAGTGACCCCGGCGGGGAGGCCGGCGGGGAGCTGTTTTTT.

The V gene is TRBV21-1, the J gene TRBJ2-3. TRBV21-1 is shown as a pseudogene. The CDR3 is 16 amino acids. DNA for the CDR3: TGTGCCAGCAGCAAAGCAGAAAGGGGGGTGCCAGATACGCAGTATTTT. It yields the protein CASSKAERGVPDTQYF.

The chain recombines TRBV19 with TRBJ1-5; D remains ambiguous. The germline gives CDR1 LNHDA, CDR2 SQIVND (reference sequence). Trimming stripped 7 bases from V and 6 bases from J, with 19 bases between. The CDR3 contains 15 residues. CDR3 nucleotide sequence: TGTGCCAGTACCCCGGGTCAGTTTCTGGGTCAGCCCCAGCATTTT. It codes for CASTPGQFLGQPQHF.

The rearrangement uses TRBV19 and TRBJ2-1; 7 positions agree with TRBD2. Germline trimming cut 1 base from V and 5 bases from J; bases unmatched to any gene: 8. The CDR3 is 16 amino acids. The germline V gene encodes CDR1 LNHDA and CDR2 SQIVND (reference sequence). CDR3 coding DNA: TGTGCCAGTAGTATAGTCGGGCTAGCGGACCACAATGAGCAGTTCTTC. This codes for CASSIVGLADHNEQFF. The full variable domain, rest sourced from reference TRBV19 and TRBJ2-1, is DGGITQSPKYLFRKEGQNVTLSCEQNLNHDAMYWYRQDPGQGLRLIYYSQIVNDFQKGDIAEGYSVSREKKESFPLTVTSAQKNPTAFYLCASSIVGLADHNEQFFGPGTRLTVL.

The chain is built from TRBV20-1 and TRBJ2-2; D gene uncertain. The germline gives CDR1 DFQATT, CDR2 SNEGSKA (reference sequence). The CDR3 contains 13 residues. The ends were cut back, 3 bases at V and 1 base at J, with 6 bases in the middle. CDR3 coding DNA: TGCAGTGCTAGTTCAGGGAACACCGGGGAGCTGTTTTTT. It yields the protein CSASSGNTGELFF.

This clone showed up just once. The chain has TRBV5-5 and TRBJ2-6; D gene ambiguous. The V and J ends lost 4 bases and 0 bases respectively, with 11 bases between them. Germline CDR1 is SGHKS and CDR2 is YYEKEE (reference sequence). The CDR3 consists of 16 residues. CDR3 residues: CASSAPRVSGANVLTF. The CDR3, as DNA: TGTGCCAGCAGCGCGCCTCGGGTCTCTGGGGCCAACGTCCTGACTTTC.

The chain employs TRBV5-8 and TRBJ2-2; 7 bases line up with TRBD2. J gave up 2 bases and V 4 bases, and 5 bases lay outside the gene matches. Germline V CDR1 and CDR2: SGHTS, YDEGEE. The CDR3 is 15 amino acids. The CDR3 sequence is CASSRSGANTGELFF. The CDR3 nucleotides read TGTGCCAGCAGCCGGAGCGGGGCTAACACCGGGGAGCTGTTTTTT.

CDR3 loop: CSASQGKTYEQYV. The CDR3 nucleotides read TGCAGTGCTAGTCAGGGCAAGACCTACGAGCAGTACGTC. The rearrangement links TRBV20-1 to TRBJ2-7, with D possibly TRBD1 on 5 matching bases. There are 13 residues in the CDR3. Germline values: CDR1 DFQATT, CDR2 SNEGSKA (reference sequence). The V and J ends lost 3 bases and 2 bases respectively, with 11 bases between them.

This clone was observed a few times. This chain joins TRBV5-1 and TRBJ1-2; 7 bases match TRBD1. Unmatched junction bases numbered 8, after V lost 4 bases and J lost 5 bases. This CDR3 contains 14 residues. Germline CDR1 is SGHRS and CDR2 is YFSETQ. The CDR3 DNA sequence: TGCGCCAGCAGCCAAGGACAGGCTGGGTATGGCTACACCTTC. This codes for CASSQGQAGYGYTF.

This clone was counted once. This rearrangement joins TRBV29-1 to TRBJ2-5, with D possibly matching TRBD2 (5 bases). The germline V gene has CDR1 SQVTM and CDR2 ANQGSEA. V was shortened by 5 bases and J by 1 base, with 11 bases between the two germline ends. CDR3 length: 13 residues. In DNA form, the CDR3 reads TGCAGCGTTCCGACACTAGGCCAAGAGACCCAGTACTTC. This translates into CSVPTLGQETQYF.

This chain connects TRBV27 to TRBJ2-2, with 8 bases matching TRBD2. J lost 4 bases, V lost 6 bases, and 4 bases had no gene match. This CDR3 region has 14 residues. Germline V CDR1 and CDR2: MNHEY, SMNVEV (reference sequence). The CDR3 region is CASRTAGGTGELFF. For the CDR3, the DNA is TGTGCCAGCAGGACCGCGGGGGGCACCGGGGAGCTGTTTTTT.

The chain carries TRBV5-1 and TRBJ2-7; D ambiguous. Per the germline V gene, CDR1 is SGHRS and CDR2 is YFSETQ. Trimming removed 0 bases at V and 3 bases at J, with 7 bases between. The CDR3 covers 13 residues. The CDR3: CASSLGQSYEQYV. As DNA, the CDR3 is TGCGCCAGCAGCTTGGGTCAGAGCTACGAGCAGTACGTC.

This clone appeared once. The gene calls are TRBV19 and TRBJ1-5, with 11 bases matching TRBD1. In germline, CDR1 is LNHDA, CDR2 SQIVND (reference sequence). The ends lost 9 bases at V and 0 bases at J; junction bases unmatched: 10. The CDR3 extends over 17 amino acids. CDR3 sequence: CASRRDRGYYSNQPQHF. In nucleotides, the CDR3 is TGTGCCAGCAGGCGGGACAGGGGGTATTATAGCAATCAGCCCCAGCATTTT. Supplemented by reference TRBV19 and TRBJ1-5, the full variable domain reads DGGITQSPKYLFRKEGQNVTLSCEQNLNHDAMYWYRQDPGQGLRLIYYSQIVNDFQKGDIAEGYSVSREKKESFPLTVTSAQKNPTAFYLCASRRDRGYYSNQPQHFGDGTRLSIL.